Shown below are 32 T cell receptor beta chains from a single sample sequenced in a study of T cells in Graves' hyperthyroidism and ophthalmopathy (dated by TCRdb to between 2018 and 2021). Receptor amplification or capture employed multiplex PCR. The instrument given in TCRdb is Illumina HiSeq 2000. The TCR beta CDR3 regions were amplified from RNA transcripts. The first round of RT-PCR for the TCR CDR3 was performed with the HTBI primer set and the Qiagen OneStep RT-PCR kit. TCRdb applied fastp at Q25 and MiXCR to the public reads, then kept only in-frame beta chains. Rows are combined by CDR3 protein, so each entry shows the most common genes and DNA. A total of some 720,000 distinct CDR3 sequences appear in this sample, about a sixth of them only once. Of the sample, around 8.1% is held by the ten largest clones. Sequenced sample: blood. The source of these receptors is a man younger than 35 with Graves' hyperthyroidism.

This clonotype was counted ten times or more. The CDR3 sequence is CASSQSEKNIQYF. CDR3 bases: TGTGCCAGCTCACAGAGCGAGAAAAACATTCAGTACTTC. This chain joins TRBV18 and TRBJ2-4; D not resolved. From germline, CDR1 is KGHSH and CDR2 LQKENI. The CDR3 is made up of 13 amino acids. V was trimmed by 4 bases and J by 4 bases, leaving 8 bases between them.

This clonotype was recorded at least ten times. This chain links TRBV28 with TRBJ2-7, with 7 nucleotides matching TRBD2. Per the germline V gene, CDR1 is MDHEN and CDR2 is SYDVKM. CDR3 length: 14 residues. V lost 5 bases, J lost 5 bases, and 9 bases stayed unmatched. The CDR3 region is CASSGLGRAHEQYF. CDR3 coding DNA: TGTGCCAGCAGTGGCCTAGGGAGGGCCCACGAGCAGTACTTC.

This clonotype occurred many times. The chain combines TRBV2 with TRBJ2-7; 11 bases line up with TRBD2. The germline V gene encodes CDR1 SNHLY and CDR2 FYNNEI. Trimming removed 5 bases from V and 3 bases from J; junction bases left unmatched: 3. The CDR3 extends over 14 amino acids. The CDR3 sequence is CASSSLAGGYEQYF. CDR3 bases: TGTGCCAGCAGTTCCCTAGCGGGAGGCTACGAGCAGTACTTC.

This chain connects TRBV28 to TRBJ1-5, with a tentative D call TRBD1 (6 bases). This CDR3 is built from 14 residues. V was shortened by 7 bases and J by 1 base, with 11 bases between the two germline ends. CDR1 and CDR2 from the germline V gene are MDHEN and SYDVKM. CDR3 amino acids: CASKSQGSNQPQHF. CDR3 in DNA: TGTGCCAGCAAATCACAGGGAAGCAATCAGCCCCAGCATTTT. The full variable domain, rest sourced from reference TRBV28 and TRBJ1-5, is DVKVTQSSRYLVKRTGEKVFLECVQDMDHENMFWYRQDPGLGLRLIYFSYDVKMKEKGDIPEGYSVSREKKERFSLILESASTNQTSMYLCASKSQGSNQPQHFGDGTRLSIL.

In its sample, this clonotype was seen many times. This chain connects TRBV11-2 to TRBJ2-5; D perhaps matches TRBD1 (5 bases). Germline CDR1 reads SGHAT; CDR2 reads FQNNGV. The CDR3 covers 15 residues. Trimming left V 1 base short and J 2 bases short, with 11 bases between. CDR3 sequence reads: CASSLGPGPQETQYF. CDR3 in DNA: TGTGCCAGCAGCTTAGGCCCAGGGCCGCAAGAGACCCAGTACTTC.

This clonotype has at least ten counts. The CDR3 loop is CASSPGLVSYNEQFF. The CDR3, as DNA: TGCGCCAGCAGCCCGGGACTAGTCTCCTACAATGAGCAGTTCTTC. This chain joins TRBV5-1 and TRBJ2-1; 8 bases are a match to TRBD2. Germline-derived CDR1 and CDR2 are SGHRS and YFSETQ. This CDR3 comprises 15 residues. Losses at the gene ends were 4 bases for V and 0 bases for J; bases not matched to a gene: 3.

This rearrangement joins TRBV20-1 to TRBJ2-7, with 9 bases lining up with TRBD1. From germline, CDR1 is DFQATT and CDR2 SNEGSKA (reference sequence). V shed 0 bases and J 1 base; nucleotides not matched to a gene: 4. This CDR3 region has 15 residues. This chain's CDR3 is CSARDPGTGSYEQYF. CDR3 in DNA: TGCAGTGCTAGAGACCCCGGGACAGGGTCCTACGAGCAGTACTTC.

To note about this clonotype: A much larger clone differs by one base, so this may be a read error. The chain has TRBV30 and TRBJ2-5, with TRBD2 identical over 13 bases. CDR3 length equals 16 residues. Germline V CDR1 and CDR2: GTSNPN, SVGIG (reference sequence). Here the CDR3 reads CAWSVGLAGARETQCF. CDR3 DNA: TGTGCCTGGAGTGTAGGACTAGCGGGAGCTCGGGAGACCCAGTGCTTC.

There are a few counts of this clonotype. The chain couples TRBV20-1 to TRBJ1-2; no definite D call. Germline CDR1 and CDR2: DFQATT and SNEGSKA (reference sequence). V lost 3 bases and J 7 bases, leaving 9 bases between the germline ends. The CDR3 has 11 residues. The CDR3 nucleotides are TGCAGTGCTAGCCCTAACCTTGGCTACACCTTC. Protein product: CSASPNLGYTF.

J is TRBJ1-6 and V is TRBV9, with D possibly being TRBD1 (6 bases). CDR3 length: 14 amino acids. V was clipped by 3 bases and J by 3 bases, with 7 bases between them. Germline values: CDR1 SGDLS, CDR2 YYNGEE. The DNA of the CDR3 is TGTGCCAGCAGCGGGGGGCTCTATAATTCACCCCTCCACTTT. It codes for CASSGGLYNSPLHF.

This clonotype has just a few counts. V is TRBV7-8 and J is TRBJ1-4; D remains unclear. Deletions cut 6 bases from V and 8 bases from J, with 16 bases between. CDR3 length: 14 residues. Germline V gene sequence: CDR1 SGHVS, CDR2 FQNEAQ. The CDR3 loop is CASSSRVKWEKLFF. The CDR3 nucleotides are TGTGCCAGCAGTTCGCGGGTTAAGTGGGAAAAACTGTTTTTT. The full variable domain, its missing parts supplied by reference TRBV7-8 and TRBJ1-4, is GAGVSQSPRYKVAKRGQDVALRCDPISGHVSLFWYQQALGQGPEFLTYFQNEAQLDKSGLPSDRFFAERPEGSVSTLKIQRTQQEDSAVYLCASSSRVKWEKLFFGSGTQLSVL.

This clonotype has more than one count but fewer than ten. The chain has TRBV5-8 and TRBJ2-7; possibly TRBD1 for D (6 bases). Between the trimmed V and J ends, which lost 4 bases and 3 bases, there was a span of 14 bases. Germline assignment: CDR1 SGHTS and CDR2 YDEGEE. The CDR3 covers 14 residues. In DNA, the CDR3 is TGTGCCAGCAGCAGACCCGGGACAAGCTACGAGCAGTACTTC. Its translation: CASSRPGTSYEQYF.

The V gene is TRBV4-1, the J gene TRBJ2-7, with 7 nucleotides matching TRBD2. The CDR3 runs to 18 residues. The germline CDR1 and CDR2 sequences are MGHRA and YSYEKL. Trimming at V came to 1 base and at J to 0 bases, leaving 12 bases not matched to a gene. In DNA, the CDR3 is TGCGCCAGCAGCCAAGCGGGGGGACCGGCAGCAAGCTCCTACGAGCAGTACTTC. The encoded protein is CASSQAGGPAASSYEQYF.

This clonotype has a handful of counts. The CDR3 nucleotides read TGTGCCAGCAGCCACAAGACTAGCGGGGCAACAGATACGCAGTATTTT. Protein sequence: CASSHKTSGATDTQYF. The genes are TRBV7-9 and TRBJ2-3; TRBD2 matches at 11 bases. Trimming took 5 bases from V and 3 from J; bases not matched to a gene: 7. Germline CDR1 SEHNR, CDR2 FQNEAQ (reference sequence). The length of the CDR3 is 16 residues.

This clonotype showed up many times. The chain couples TRBV10-2 to TRBJ2-3; 7 nucleotides line up with TRBD2. This CDR3 is 15 amino acids long. J was trimmed by 2 bases and V by 6 bases; bases with no gene match: 8. The germline CDR1 and CDR2 sequences are WSHSY and SAAADI. The CDR3 DNA sequence: TGCGCCAGCAGCGGGGGACTACCCTACACAGATACGCAGTATTTT. Encoded protein: CASSGGLPYTDTQYF.

This clonotype was counted many times. The chain employs TRBV11-3 and TRBJ2-2; TRBD1 matches 10 bases. The V gene's germline CDR1 is SGHNT and CDR2 YENEEA. After removal of 5 bases from V and 7 bases from J, the junction contained 7 bases not matched to a gene. The CDR3 has 15 residues. CDR3 coding DNA: TGTGCCAGCAGCGTACCGGGACAGGGGAACGGGGAGCTGTTTTTT. This gives the protein CASSVPGQGNGELFF.

The chain carries TRBV20-1 and TRBJ2-5; 7 positions agree with TRBD2. The CDR3 consists of 14 residues. With V trimmed by 4 bases and J by 4 bases, 9 bases remained unmatched. Germline assignment: CDR1 DFQATT and CDR2 SNEGSKA (reference sequence). For the CDR3, the DNA is TGCAGTGCTAATGGGGGAGGGCCCCGAGAGACCCAGTACTTC. Residues: CSANGGGPRETQYF.

The V gene is TRBV10-3, the J gene TRBJ2-5; 7 bases line up with TRBD1. This CDR3 region has 14 residues. J gave up 5 bases and V 2 bases, and 5 bases lay outside the gene matches. Per germline, CDR1 ENHRY and CDR2 SYGVKD. The CDR3: CAISEVQGRETQYF. Here the CDR3 DNA reads TGTGCCATCAGTGAGGTACAGGGGCGGGAGACCCAGTACTTC.

This chain links TRBV5-1 with TRBJ2-2, with 9 bases that match TRBD2. V was clipped by 4 bases and J by 3 bases; unmatched bases: 4. There are 15 residues in the CDR3. In germline, CDR1 is SGHRS, CDR2 YFSETQ. The CDR3 is CASSPTSGDTGELFF. CDR3 nucleotides: TGCGCCAGCAGCCCGACTAGCGGAGACACCGGGGAGCTGTTTTTT.

This clonotype was seen a handful of times. This chain joins TRBV27 and TRBJ2-1; D uncertain. Trimming removed 3 bases from V and 7 bases from J, with 7 bases in between. Germline V gene data show CDR1 as MNHEY and CDR2 as SMNVEV (reference sequence). The CDR3 is 12 residues long. CDR3 sequence reads: CASSFSTNEQFF. The CDR3 region has the DNA TGTGCCAGCAGTTTTAGTACAAATGAGCAGTTCTTC.

There are a few counts of this clonotype. The rearrangement joins TRBV6-5 to TRBJ1-5; D gene unclear. Trimming took off 0 bases at V and 1 base at J, with 7 bases between the two ends. This CDR3 has 15 amino acids. Germline CDR1 is MNHEY and CDR2 is SVGAGI. As DNA, the CDR3 is TGTGCCAGCAGTTACTCCGGGGAAAGCAATCAGCCCCAGCATTTT. It codes for CASSYSGESNQPQHF.

In this sample, this clonotype turned up many times. The CDR3 DNA reads TGTGCCAGCAGCTTATGGCACAGGGCGACCTACGAGCAGTACTTC. It yields the protein CASSLWHRATYEQYF. The rearrangement uses TRBV5-5 and TRBJ2-7, with D tentatively TRBD1 (6 bases). The CDR3 consists of 15 residues. V gave up 2 bases and J gave up 2 bases, with 14 bases separating them. The germline gives CDR1 SGHKS, CDR2 YYEKEE (reference sequence). Filled out from reference TRBV5-5 and TRBJ2-7, the complete variable domain reads DAGVTQSPTHLIKTRGQQVTLRCSPISGHKSVSWYQQVLGQGPQFIFQYYEKEERGRGNFPDRFSARQFPNYSSELNVNALLLGDSALYLCASSLWHRATYEQYFGPGTRLTVT.

This clonotype occurred many times. This rearrangement joins TRBV7-2 to TRBJ2-7; D not resolved. This CDR3 has 12 residues. Deletions cut 5 bases from V and 0 bases from J, with 5 bases between. In germline, CDR1 is SGHTA, CDR2 FQGNSA. The CDR3 DNA reads as TGTGCCAGCAGCCCCCACTCCTACGAGCAGTACTTC. It encodes CASSPHSYEQYF.

There are a few counts of this clonotype. V is TRBV27 and J is TRBJ1-2; D uncertain. The length of the CDR3 is 14 residues. V lost 2 bases, J lost 7 bases, and 14 bases lay in between. The V gene's germline CDR1 is MNHEY and CDR2 SMNVEV (reference sequence). In DNA form, the CDR3 reads TGTGCCAGCAGTTTAAGTGGGGAAGGAAGTGGCTACACCTTC. As protein: CASSLSGEGSGYTF.

This clonotype was seen a few times. The rearrangement links TRBV6-1 to TRBJ2-5, with a possible D match to TRBD1 (5 bases). There are 15 residues in the CDR3. Germline V gene sequence: CDR1 MNHNS, CDR2 SASEGT. With 6 bases removed from V and 1 base from J, the gap between germline ends came to 15 bases. The DNA of the CDR3 is TGTGCCAGCAGCATCCCGGACAAAACCCAAGAGACCCAGTACTTC. Its translation: CASSIPDKTQETQYF.

This clonotype was counted many times. The chain joins TRBV20-1 to TRBJ2-7; 7 positions agree with TRBD1. V gave up 7 bases and J gave up 7 bases; unmatched junction bases: 7. The CDR3 covers 11 residues. Germline V gene data show CDR1 as DFQATT and CDR2 as SNEGSKA (reference sequence). The CDR3: CSGAGGLEQYF. For the CDR3, the DNA is TGCAGTGGGGCAGGGGGTCTTGAGCAGTACTTC.

Many counts were recorded for this clonotype. The rearrangement links TRBV10-3 to TRBJ1-1, with D tentatively TRBD1 (5 bases). Trimming took 6 bases from V and 3 from J, leaving 14 bases between them. Germline V CDR1 and CDR2: ENHRY, SYGVKD. This CDR3 spans 14 amino acids. The CDR3 DNA follows: TGTGCCATCAGGCCAGGGAGGAGGGACACTGAAGCTTTCTTT. This codes for CAIRPGRRDTEAFF.

CDR3 residues: CASKKGAGNSYEQYF. The DNA of the CDR3 is TGTGCCAGTAAAAAGGGGGCAGGCAACTCCTACGAGCAGTACTTC. The V and J genes are TRBV19 and TRBJ2-7; 7 bases align to TRBD1. The CDR3 consists of 15 residues. Germline loops: CDR1 LNHDA, CDR2 SQIVND (reference sequence). Losses at the gene ends were 7 bases for V and 0 bases for J; bases not matched to a gene: 9.

This clonotype was seen repeatedly, ten times or more. The chain combines TRBV5-5 with TRBJ2-5; D gene ambiguous. The V end lost 0 bases, the J end lost 4 bases, and 10 bases lay between the germline ends. Germline-derived CDR1 and CDR2 are SGHKS and YYEKEE (reference sequence). CDR3 size: 14 residues. This CDR3 is CASSLGVVVETQYF. CDR3 bases: TGTGCCAGCAGCTTGGGTGTAGTCGTAGAGACCCAGTACTTC.

This clonotype was recorded at least ten times. The chain links TRBV5-1 to TRBJ1-1; TRBD1 matches 8 bases. Trimming took 5 bases from V and 4 from J; bases not matched to a gene: 10. There are 15 residues in the CDR3. In germline, CDR1 is SGHRS, CDR2 YFSETQ. The CDR3 spells CASSREGQGGTEAFF. CDR3 nucleotides: TGCGCCAGCAGTCGGGAAGGACAGGGAGGCACTGAAGCTTTCTTT.

This clonotype was counted ten times or more. The chain couples TRBV6-1 to TRBJ1-2, with 10 bases that match TRBD1. CDR3 length equals 17 residues. The V segment lost 5 bases and the J segment 5 bases; nucleotides outside the gene matches: 14. Looked up from germline, CDR1 is MNHNS and CDR2 is SASEGT. The CDR3 reads CASSKPGQGIPYYGYTF. The DNA for the CDR3 is TGTGCCAGCAGTAAACCGGGACAGGGGATCCCCTATTATGGCTACACCTTC.

This clonotype was seen a few times. This sequence joins TRBV20-1 and TRBJ2-2; no firm D call. Germline V CDR1 and CDR2: DFQATT, SNEGSKA (reference sequence). Trimming removed 0 bases from V and 6 bases from J, with 11 bases in between. This CDR3 spans 14 amino acids. The CDR3 DNA sequence: TGCAGTGCTAGAGAAGCATATAATTCCGGGGAGCTGTTTTTT. Translation gives CSAREAYNSGELFF.